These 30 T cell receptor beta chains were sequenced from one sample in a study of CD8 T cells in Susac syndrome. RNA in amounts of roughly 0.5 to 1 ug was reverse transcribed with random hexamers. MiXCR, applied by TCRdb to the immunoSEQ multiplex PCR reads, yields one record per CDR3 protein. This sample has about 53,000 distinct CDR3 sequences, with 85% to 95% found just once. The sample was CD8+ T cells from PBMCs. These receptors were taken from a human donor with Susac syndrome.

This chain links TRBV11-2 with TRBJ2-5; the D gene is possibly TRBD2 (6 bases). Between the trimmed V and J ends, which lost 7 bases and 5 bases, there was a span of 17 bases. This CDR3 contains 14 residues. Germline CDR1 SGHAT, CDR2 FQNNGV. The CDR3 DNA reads TGTGCCAGCACCCGCGGGGCACGAGGGGAGACCCAGTACTTC. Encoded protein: CASTRGARGETQYF.

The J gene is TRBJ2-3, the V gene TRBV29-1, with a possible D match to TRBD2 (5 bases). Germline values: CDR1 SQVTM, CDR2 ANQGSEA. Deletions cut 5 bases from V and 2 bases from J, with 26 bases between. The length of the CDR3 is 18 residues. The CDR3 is CSVRSFPGRAELTDTQYF. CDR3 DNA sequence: TGCAGCGTTCGATCGTTCCCAGGAAGAGCGGAGCTCACAGATACGCAGTATTTT.

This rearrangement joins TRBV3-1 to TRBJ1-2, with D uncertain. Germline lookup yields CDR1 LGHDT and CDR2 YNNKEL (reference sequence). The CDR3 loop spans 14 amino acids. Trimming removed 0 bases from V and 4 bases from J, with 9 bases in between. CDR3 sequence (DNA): TGTGCCAGCAGCCAAGATATTCCGATCTATGGCTACACCTTC. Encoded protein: CASSQDIPIYGYTF.

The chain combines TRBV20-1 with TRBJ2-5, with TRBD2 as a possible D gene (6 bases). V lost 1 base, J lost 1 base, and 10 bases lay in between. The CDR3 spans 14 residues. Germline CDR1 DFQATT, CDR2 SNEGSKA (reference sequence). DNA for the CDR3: TGCAGTGCTAGAGGGCGGGGCGGCCAAGAGACCCAGTACTTC. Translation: CSARGRGGQETQYF.

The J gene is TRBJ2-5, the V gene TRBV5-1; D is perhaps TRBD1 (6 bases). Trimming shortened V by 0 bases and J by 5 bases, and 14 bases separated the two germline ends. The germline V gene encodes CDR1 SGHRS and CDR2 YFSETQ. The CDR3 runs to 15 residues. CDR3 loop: CASSLETQGLETQYF. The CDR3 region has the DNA TGCGCCAGCAGCTTGGAAACACAGGGCTTGGAGACCCAGTACTTC.

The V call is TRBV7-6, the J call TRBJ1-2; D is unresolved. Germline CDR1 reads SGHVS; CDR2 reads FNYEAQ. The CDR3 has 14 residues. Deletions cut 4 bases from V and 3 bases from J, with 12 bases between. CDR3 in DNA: TGTGCCAGCAGCTCTACCCCCGGTGACTATGGCTACACCTTC. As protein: CASSSTPGDYGYTF.

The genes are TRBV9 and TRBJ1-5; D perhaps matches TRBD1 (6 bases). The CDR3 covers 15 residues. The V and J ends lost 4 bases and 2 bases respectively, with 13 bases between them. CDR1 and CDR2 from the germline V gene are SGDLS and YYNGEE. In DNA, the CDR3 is TGTGCCAGCAGCCCACAGGGTAGTGGCAATCAGCCCCAGCATTTT. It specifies CASSPQGSGNQPQHF.

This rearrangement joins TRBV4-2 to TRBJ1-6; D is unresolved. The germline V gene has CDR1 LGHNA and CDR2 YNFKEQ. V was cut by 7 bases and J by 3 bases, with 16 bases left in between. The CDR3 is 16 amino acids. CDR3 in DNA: TGTGCCAGCAAGGTCAGACGCTATTTCTATAATTCACCCCTCCACTTT. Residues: CASKVRRYFYNSPLHF.

CDR3 bases: TGCAGCGTTCCCGGACAGGGGAGTCGTGCCTACAATGAGCAGTTCTTC. Its protein product is CSVPGQGSRAYNEQFF. V usage is TRBV29-1 and J usage is TRBJ2-1, with 9 positions matching TRBD1. The CDR3 covers 16 residues. Germline values: CDR1 SQVTM, CDR2 ANQGSEA. V trimming: 5 bases; J trimming: 2 bases; junction bases outside the gene matches: 10.

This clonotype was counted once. The CDR3: CASSLGGPRDEQFF. CDR3 in DNA: TGTGCCAGCAGCTTAGGAGGACCCCGGGATGAGCAGTTCTTC. The chain recombines TRBV7-9 with TRBJ2-1; D uncertain. CDR1 and CDR2 from the germline V gene are SEHNR and FQNEAQ (reference sequence). The CDR3 length is 14 residues. Trimming pared 1 base from V and 8 bases from J, leaving 12 bases between. Looking up the rest from reference TRBV7-9 and TRBJ2-1 gives the full variable domain: DTGVSQNPRHKITKRGQNVTFRCDPISEHNRLYWYRQTLGQGPEFLTYFQNEAQLEKSRLLSDRFSAERPKGSFSTLEIQRTEQGDSAMYLCASSLGGPRDEQFFGPGTRLTVL.

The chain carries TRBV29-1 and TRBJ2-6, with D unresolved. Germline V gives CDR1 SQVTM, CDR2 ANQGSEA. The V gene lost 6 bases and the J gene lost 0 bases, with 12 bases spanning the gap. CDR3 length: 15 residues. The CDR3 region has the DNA TGCAGCGTGTCTGGGTTAGTCTCTGGGGCCAACGTCCTGACTTTC. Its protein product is CSVSGLVSGANVLTF.

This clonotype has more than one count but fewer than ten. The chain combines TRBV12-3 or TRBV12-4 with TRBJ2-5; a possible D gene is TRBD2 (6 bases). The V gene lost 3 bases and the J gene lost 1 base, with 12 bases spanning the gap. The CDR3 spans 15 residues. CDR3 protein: CASSFPSGSQETQYF. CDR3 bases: TGTGCCAGCAGTTTCCCCTCCGGGAGCCAAGAGACCCAGTACTTC.

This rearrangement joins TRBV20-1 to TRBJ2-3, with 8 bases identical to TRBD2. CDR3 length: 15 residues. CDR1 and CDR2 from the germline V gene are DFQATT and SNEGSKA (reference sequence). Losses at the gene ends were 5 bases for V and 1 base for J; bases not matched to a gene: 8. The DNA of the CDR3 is TGCAGTGCTCCTAAGCGGGGGACACGCACAGATACGCAGTATTTT. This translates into CSAPKRGTRTDTQYF.

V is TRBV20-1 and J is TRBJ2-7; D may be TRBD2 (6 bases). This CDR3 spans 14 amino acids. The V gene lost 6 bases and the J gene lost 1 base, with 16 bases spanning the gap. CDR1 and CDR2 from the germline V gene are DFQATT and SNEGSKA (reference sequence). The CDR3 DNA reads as TGCAGTGCCCCGAACCGGGACTTATCCTACGAGCAGTACTTC. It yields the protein CSAPNRDLSYEQYF.

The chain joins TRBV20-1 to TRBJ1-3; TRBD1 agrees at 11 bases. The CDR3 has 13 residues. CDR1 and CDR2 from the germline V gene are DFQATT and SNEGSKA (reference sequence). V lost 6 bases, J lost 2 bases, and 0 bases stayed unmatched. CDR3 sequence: CSADRGPGNTIYF. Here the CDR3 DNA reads TGCAGTGCGGACAGGGGGCCTGGAAACACCATATATTTT.

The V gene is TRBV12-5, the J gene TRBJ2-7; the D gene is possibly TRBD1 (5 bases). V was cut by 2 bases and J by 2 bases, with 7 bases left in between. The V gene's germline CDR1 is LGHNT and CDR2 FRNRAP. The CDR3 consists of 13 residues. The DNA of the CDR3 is TGTGCTAGTGGTTTGAGGGGTACCTACGAGCAGTACTTC. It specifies CASGLRGTYEQYF.

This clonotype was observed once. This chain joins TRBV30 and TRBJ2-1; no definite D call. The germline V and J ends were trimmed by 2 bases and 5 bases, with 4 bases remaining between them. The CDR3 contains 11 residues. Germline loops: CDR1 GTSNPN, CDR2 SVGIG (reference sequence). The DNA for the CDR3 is TGTGCCTGGAGTCCCCACAATGAGCAGTTCTTC. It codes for CAWSPHNEQFF.

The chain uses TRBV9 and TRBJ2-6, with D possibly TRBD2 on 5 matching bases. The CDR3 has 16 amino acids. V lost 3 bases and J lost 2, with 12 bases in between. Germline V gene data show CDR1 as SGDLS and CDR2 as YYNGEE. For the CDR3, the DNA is TGTGCCAGCAGCGGACTTTCCGGGGCTGGGGCCAACGTCCTGACTTTC. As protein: CASSGLSGAGANVLTF.

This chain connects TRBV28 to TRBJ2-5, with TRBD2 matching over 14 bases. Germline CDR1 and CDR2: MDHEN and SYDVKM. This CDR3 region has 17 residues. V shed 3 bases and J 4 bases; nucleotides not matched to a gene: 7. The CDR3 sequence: CASSFTTSGGAGETQYF. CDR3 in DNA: TGTGCCAGCAGTTTCACGACTAGCGGGGGGGCCGGAGAGACCCAGTACTTC.

The CDR3 here is CASSPRTFGNTIYF. The CDR3 DNA sequence: TGTGCCAGCAGTCCTAGGACTTTTGGAAACACCATATATTTT. The chain couples TRBV3-1 to TRBJ1-3; no clear D gene. CDR3 length: 14 amino acids. Trimming took 6 bases from V and 3 from J, leaving 12 bases between them. Looked up from germline, CDR1 is LGHDT and CDR2 is YNNKEL (reference sequence).

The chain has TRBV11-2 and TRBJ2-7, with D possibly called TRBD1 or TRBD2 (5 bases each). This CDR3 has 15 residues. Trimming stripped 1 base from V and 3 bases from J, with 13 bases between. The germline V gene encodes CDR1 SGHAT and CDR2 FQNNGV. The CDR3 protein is CASSLVGTDHYEQYF. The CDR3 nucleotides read TGTGCCAGCAGCTTAGTCGGGACGGACCACTACGAGCAGTACTTC. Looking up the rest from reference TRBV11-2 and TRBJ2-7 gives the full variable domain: EAGVAQSPRYKIIEKRQSVAFWCNPISGHATLYWYQQILGQGPKLLIQFQNNGVVDDSQLPKDRFSAERLKGVDSTLKIQPAKLEDSAVYLCASSLVGTDHYEQYFGPGTRLTVT.

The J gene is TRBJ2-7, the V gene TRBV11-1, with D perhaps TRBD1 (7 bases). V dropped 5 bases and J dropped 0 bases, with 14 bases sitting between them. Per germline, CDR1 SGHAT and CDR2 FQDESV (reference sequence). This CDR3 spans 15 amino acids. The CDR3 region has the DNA TGTGCCAGCAGCGTCCGGGGGACAGCCTCCTACGAGCAGTACTTC. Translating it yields CASSVRGTASYEQYF.

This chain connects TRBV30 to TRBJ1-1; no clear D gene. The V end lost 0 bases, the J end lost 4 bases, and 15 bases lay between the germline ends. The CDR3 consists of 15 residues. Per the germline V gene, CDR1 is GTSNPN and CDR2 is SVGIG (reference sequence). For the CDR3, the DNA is TGTGCCTGGAGTGTCGGAGGGAGGCTAGGCACTGAAGCTTTCTTT. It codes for CAWSVGGRLGTEAFF.

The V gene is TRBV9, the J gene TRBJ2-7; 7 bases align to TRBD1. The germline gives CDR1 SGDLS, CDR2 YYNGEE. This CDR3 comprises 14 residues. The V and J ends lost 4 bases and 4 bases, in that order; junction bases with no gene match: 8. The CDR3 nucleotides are TGTGCCAGCAGCCCCCGAGGGGGCGAGTACGAGCAGTACTTC. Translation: CASSPRGGEYEQYF.

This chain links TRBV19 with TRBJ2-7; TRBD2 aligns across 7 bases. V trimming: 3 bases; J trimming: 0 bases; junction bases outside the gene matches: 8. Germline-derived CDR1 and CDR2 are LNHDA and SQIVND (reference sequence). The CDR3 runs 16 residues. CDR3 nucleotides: TGTGCCAGTAGTATGGCAGAAGCGGGGCCCTCCTACGAGCAGTACTTC. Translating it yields CASSMAEAGPSYEQYF.

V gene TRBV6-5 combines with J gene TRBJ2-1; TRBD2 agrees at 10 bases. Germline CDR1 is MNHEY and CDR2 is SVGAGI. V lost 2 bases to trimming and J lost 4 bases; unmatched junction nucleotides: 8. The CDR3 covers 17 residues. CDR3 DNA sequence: TGTGCCAGCAGTTACCACACCGGGACTAGCGCTTACAATGAGCAGTTCTTC. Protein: CASSYHTGTSAYNEQFF.

As DNA, the CDR3 is TGTGCCAGCAGTTTATCGGGGCGTAGCGATGAGCAGTTCTTC. Residues: CASSLSGRSDEQFF. This chain connects TRBV27 to TRBJ2-1, with D perhaps being TRBD1 or TRBD2 (5 bases each). This CDR3 is built from 14 residues. In germline, CDR1 is MNHEY, CDR2 SMNVEV (reference sequence). The V end was cut by 0 bases, the J end by 8 bases, with 11 bases between.

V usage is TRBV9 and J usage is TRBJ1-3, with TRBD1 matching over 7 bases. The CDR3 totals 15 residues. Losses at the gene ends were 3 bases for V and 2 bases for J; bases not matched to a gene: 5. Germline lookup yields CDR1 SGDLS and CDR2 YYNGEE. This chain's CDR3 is CASSDSDRAGNTIYF. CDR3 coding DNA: TGTGCCAGCAGCGATAGTGACAGGGCTGGAAACACCATATATTTT.

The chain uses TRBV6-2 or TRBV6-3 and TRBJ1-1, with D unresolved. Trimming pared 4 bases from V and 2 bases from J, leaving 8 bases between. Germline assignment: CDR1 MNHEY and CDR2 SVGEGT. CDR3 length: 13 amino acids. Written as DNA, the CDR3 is TGTGCCAGCAGTTTTTCGGTAAACACTGAAGCTTTCTTT. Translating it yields CASSFSVNTEAFF.

CDR3 bases: TGTGCCATCAGTGGGGAGGGATACGAGCAGTACTTC. The encoded protein is CAISGEGYEQYF. J is TRBJ2-7 and V is TRBV10-3, with TRBD2 matching over 7 bases. This CDR3 region has 12 residues. J was trimmed by 4 bases and V by 4 bases; bases with no gene match: 1. Germline V gene data show CDR1 as ENHRY and CDR2 as SYGVKD.